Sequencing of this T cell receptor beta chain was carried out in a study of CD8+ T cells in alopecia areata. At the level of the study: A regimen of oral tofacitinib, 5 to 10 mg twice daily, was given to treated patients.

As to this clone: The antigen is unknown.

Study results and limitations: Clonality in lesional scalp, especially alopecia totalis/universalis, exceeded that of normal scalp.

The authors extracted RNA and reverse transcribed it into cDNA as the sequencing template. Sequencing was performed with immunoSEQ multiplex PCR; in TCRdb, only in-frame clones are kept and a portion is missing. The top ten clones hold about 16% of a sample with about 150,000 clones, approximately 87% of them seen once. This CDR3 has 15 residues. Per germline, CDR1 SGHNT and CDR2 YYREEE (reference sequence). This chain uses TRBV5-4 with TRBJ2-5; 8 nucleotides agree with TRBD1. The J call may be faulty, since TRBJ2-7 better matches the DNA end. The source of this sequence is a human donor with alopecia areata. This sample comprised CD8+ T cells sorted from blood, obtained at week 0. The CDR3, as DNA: TGTGCCAGCAGCTCTACGACAGGGGTTATCTACGAGCAGTACTTC. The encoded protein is CASSSTTGVIYEQYF.